A few counts support the clone carrying this T cell receptor beta chain. This entry comes from a study of neurological immune-mediated disorders. Germline values: CDR1 MGHRA, CDR2 YSYEKL. The ends were cut back, 4 bases at V and 1 base at J, with 10 bases in the middle. CDR3 length equals 14 residues. The authors made cDNA by 5'RACE with 10-nucleotide random UMIs. Over 200 million TCR-beta sequences (from 15-18 subjects) were yielded by each sequencing run. TCRdb reprocessed the 5' RACE reads via MiXCR and lists one record per CDR3 protein. Of under 60,000 distinct CDR3 sequences in the sample, 10% were seen once.

The chain uses TRBV4-1 and TRBJ1-1; no reliable D call. This receptor was taken from a woman aged 40-49 years with HTLV-1-associated myelopathy (HAM/TSP). The sample taken for sequencing was PBMCs. The CDR3 loop is CASSLPQKNTEAFF. The CDR3 DNA reads TGCGCCAGCAGCCTTCCACAGAAGAACACTGAAGCTTTCTTT.